This T cell receptor (beta chain) originates from a study of regulatory T cells in long-lasting Graves disease. Building the TCR beta libraries relied on iRepertoire HTBI primers, and CDR3 regions underwent Arm-PCR. One entry per CDR3 protein, called by TCRdb with MiXCR from the multiplex PCR reads. The sample lists around 460,000 distinct CDR3 sequences, 20% to 25% seen once, with under 15% in the top ten. The CDR3 totals 13 residues. Germline V gives CDR1 SGHTA, CDR2 FQGTGA. The V and J ends lost 2 bases and 1 base respectively, with 5 bases between them. Many counts were recorded for this clonotype. Sample time point: persistent/refractory GD, antithyroid drugs over 5 years with positive TRAb. Extracted PBMC RNA gave rise to the TCR library.

V and J are TRBV7-3 and TRBJ1-1; no firm D call. Sequences were derived from peripheral blood mononuclear cells (PBMCs), sampled when the disease was refractory, from a patient treated with antithyroid drugs. This receptor was taken from a female donor with Graves disease. CDR3 region: CASSLEPNTEAFF. Here the CDR3 DNA reads TGTGCCAGCAGCTTAGAACCGAACACTGAAGCTTTCTTT.